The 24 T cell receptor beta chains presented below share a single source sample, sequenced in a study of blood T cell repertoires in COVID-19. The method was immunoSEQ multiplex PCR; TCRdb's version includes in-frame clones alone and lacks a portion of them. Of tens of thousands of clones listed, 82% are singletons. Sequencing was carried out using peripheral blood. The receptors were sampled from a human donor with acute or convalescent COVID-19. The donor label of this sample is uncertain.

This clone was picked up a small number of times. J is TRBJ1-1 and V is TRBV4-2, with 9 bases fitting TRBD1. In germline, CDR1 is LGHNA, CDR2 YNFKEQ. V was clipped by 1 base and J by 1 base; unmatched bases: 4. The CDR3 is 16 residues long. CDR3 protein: CASSQVADRGNTEAFF. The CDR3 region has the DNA TGTGCCAGCAGCCAAGTGGCGGACAGGGGGAACACTGAAGCTTTCTTT.

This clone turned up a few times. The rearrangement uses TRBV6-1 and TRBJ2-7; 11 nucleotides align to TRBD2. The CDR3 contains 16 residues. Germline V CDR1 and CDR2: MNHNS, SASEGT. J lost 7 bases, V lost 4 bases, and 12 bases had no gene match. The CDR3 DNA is TGTGCCAGCAGTGGAACCTTTAGCGGGAGGGCCGTAGAGCAGTACTTC. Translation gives CASSGTFSGRAVEQYF.

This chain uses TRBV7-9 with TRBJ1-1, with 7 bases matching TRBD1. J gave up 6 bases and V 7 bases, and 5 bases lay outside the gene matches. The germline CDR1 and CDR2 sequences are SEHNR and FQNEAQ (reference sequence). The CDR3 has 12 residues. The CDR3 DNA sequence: TGTGCCAGCAAGGGACAGACGGCTGAAGCTTTCTTT. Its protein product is CASKGQTAEAFF.

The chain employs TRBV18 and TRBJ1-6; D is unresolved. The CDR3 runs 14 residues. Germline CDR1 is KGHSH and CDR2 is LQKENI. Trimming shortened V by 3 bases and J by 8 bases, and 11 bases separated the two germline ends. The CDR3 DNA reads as TGTGCCAGCTCACCTACGGGGTTGGATTCACCCCTCCACTTT. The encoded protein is CASSPTGLDSPLHF.

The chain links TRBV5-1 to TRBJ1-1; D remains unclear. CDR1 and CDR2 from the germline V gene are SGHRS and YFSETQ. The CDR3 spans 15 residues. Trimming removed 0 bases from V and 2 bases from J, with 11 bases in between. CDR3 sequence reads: CASSLGSVSNTEAFF. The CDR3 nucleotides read TGCGCCAGCAGCTTGGGCTCTGTCAGTAACACTGAAGCTTTCTTT.

CDR3 nucleotide sequence: TGTGCCAGCAGCTTAACCAGAAACCAAGCCAAAAACATTCAGTACTTC. Its protein product is CASSLTRNQAKNIQYF. This chain connects TRBV11-2 to TRBJ2-4, with D unresolved. The CDR3 extends over 16 amino acids. V lost 2 bases to trimming and J lost 0 bases, with 11 bases between them. Germline V gives CDR1 SGHAT, CDR2 FQNNGV. Drawing the rest from reference TRBV11-2 and TRBJ2-4, the complete variable domain is EAGVAQSPRYKIIEKRQSVAFWCNPISGHATLYWYQQILGQGPKLLIQFQNNGVVDDSQLPKDRFSAERLKGVDSTLKIQPAKLEDSAVYLCASSLTRNQAKNIQYFGAGTRLSVL.

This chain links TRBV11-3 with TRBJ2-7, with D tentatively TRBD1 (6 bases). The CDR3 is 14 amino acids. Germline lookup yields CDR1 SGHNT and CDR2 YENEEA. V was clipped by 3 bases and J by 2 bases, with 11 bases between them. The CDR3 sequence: CASSLRQDPYEQYF. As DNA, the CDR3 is TGTGCCAGCAGCTTGCGACAGGATCCCTACGAGCAGTACTTC.

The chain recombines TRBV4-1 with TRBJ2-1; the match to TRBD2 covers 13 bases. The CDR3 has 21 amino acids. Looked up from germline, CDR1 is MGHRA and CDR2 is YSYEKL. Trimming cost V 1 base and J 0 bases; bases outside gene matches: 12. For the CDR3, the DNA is TGCGCCAGCAGCCAAGTTAGATTCGCTACTAGCGGGAGGGTCTCCTACAATGAGCAGTTCTTC. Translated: CASSQVRFATSGRVSYNEQFF.

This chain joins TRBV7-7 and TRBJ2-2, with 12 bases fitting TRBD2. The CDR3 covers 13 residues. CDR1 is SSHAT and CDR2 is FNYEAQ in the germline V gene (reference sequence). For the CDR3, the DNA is TGTGCTAGCCAGGGACTAGCGGGCGGGGAGCTGTTTTTT. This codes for CASQGLAGGELFF.

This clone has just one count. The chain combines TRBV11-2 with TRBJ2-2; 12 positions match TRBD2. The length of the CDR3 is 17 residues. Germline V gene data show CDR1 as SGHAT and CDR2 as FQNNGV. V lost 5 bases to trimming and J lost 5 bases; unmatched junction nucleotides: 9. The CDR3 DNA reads TGTGCCAGCAGCCGACTAGCGGGAGATGGAAAAACCGGGGAGCTGTTTTTT. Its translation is CASSRLAGDGKTGELFF.

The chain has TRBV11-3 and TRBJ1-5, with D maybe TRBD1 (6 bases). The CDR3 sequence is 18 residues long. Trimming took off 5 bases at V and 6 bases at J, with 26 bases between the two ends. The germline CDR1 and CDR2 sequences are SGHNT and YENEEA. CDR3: CASSTHRDLKGYGQPQHF. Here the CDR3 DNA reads TGTGCCAGCAGCACGCACAGGGACCTAAAGGGATATGGTCAGCCCCAGCATTTT.

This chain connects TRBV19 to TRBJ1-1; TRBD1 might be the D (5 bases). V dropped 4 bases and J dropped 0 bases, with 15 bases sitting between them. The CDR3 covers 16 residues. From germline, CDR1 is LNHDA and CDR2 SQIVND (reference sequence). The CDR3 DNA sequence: TGTGCCAGTAGTACCCTCGGGGGGACGATGAACACTGAAGCTTTCTTT. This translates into CASSTLGGTMNTEAFF.

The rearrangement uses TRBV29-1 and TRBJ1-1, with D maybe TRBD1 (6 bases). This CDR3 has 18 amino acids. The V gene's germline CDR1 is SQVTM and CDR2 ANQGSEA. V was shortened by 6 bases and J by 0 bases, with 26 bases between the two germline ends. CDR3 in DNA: TGCAGCGTAAGTGTGACCCGAAAACAGGGCTACATGAACACTGAAGCTTTCTTT. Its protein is CSVSVTRKQGYMNTEAFF.

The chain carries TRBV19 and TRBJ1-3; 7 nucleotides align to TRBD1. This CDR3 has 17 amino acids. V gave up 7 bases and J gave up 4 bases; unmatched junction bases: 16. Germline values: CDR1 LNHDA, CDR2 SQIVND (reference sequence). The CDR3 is CASTNPTQGLRGNTIYF. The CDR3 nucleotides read TGTGCCAGTACCAACCCCACACAGGGGCTAAGGGGAAACACCATATATTTT.

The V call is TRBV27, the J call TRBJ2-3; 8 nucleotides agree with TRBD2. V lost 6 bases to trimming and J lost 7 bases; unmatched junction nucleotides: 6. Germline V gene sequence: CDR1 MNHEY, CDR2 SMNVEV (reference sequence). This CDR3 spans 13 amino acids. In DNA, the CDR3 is TGTGCCAGCAGAATCACGGGAGGGAATACGCAGTATTTT. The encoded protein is CASRITGGNTQYF.

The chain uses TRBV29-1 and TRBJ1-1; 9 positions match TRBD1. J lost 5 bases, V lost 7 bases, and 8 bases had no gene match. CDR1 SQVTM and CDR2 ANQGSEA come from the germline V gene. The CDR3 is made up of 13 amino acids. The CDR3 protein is CSGVTGGITEAFF. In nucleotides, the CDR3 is TGCAGCGGCGTGACAGGGGGAATTACTGAAGCTTTCTTT.

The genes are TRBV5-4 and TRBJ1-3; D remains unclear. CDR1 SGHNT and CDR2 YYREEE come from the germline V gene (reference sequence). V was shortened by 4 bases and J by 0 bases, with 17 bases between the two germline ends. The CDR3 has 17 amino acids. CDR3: CASSHRVRDRSGNTIYF. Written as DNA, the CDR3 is TGTGCCAGCAGCCACCGGGTCCGCGATCGCTCTGGAAACACCATATATTTT.

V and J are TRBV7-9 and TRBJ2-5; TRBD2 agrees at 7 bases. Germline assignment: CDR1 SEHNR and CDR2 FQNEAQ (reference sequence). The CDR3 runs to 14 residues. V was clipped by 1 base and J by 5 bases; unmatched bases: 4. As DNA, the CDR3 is TGTGCCAGCAGCTTAGGGCGGGGGTTGGAGACCCAGTACTTC. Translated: CASSLGRGLETQYF.

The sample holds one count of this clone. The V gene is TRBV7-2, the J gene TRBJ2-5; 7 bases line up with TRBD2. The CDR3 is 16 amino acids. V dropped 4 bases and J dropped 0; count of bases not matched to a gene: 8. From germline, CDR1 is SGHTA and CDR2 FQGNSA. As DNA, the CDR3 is TGTGCCAGCAGCTCTCTGGCGGGAGCGTACCAAGAGACCCAGTACTTC. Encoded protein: CASSSLAGAYQETQYF.

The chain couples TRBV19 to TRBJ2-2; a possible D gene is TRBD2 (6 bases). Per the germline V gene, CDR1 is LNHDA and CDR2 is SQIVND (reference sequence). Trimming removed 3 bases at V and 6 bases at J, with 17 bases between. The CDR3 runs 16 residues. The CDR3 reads CASSIPGLTQAGELFF. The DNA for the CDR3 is TGTGCCAGTAGTATTCCGGGACTCACCCAGGCCGGGGAGCTGTTTTTT.

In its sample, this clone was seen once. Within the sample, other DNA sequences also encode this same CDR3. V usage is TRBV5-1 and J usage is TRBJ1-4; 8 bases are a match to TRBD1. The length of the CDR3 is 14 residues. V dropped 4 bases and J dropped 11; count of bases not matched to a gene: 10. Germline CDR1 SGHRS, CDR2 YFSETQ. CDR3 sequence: CASSLGQGSEKLFF. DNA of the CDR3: TGCGCCAGCAGCCTCGGACAGGGTTCGGAGAAACTGTTTTTT.

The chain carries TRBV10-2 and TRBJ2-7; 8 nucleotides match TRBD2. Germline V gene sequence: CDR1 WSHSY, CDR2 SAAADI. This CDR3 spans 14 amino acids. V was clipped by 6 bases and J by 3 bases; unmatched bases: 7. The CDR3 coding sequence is TGCGCCAGCAGAGGATCGGGGGGGCTCTACGAGCAGTACTTC. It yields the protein CASRGSGGLYEQYF.

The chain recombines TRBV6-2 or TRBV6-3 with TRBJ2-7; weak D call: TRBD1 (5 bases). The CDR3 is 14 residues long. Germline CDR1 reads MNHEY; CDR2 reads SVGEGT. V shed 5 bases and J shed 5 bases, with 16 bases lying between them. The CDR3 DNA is TGTGCCAGCAGTGCCAGGGTCGGTGGGGACGAGCAGTACTTC. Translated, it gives CASSARVGGDEQYF.

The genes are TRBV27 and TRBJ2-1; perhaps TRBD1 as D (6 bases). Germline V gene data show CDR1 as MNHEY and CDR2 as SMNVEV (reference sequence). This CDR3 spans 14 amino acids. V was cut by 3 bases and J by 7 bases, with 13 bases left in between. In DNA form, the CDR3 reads TGTGCCAGCAGTTTGAGCAGGGGCCTGAATGAGCAGTTCTTC. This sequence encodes CASSLSRGLNEQFF.